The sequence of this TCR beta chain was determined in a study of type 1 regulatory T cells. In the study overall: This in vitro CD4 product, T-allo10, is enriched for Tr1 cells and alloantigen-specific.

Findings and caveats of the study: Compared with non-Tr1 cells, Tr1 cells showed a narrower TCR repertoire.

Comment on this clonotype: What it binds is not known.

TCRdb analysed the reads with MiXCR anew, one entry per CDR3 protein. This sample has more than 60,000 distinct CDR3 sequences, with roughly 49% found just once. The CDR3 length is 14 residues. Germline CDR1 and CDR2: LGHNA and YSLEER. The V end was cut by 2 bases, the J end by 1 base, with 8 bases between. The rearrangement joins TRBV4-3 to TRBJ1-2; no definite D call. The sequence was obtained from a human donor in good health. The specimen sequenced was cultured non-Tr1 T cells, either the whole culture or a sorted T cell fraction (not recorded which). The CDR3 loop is CASSQTAINYGYTF. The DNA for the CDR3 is TGCGCCAGCAGCCAAACAGCCATTAACTATGGCTACACCTTC.